This T cell receptor beta chain was captured by sequencing in a study of identical twins. Study-level findings and limits: Out-of-frame beta chain sequences displayed weaker excess sharing between twins. Models underpredicted monozygotic twin sharing of out-of-frame TCR alpha.

Notes on this clonotype: The target antigen is unknown.

One entry per CDR3 protein, called by TCRdb with MiXCR from the 5' RACE reads. The repertoire holds 500,000 to 600,000 distinct CDR3 sequences, with about 20% as singletons. The CDR3 runs 16 residues. Per the germline V gene, CDR1 is LGHDT and CDR2 is YNNKEL (reference sequence). Trimming shortened V by 8 bases and J by 0 bases, and 17 bases separated the two germline ends. These data were likewise used in another study, on T cells expressing NK-cell markers. From that study: The eight sequenced donors comprised seven who were HCMV-seropositive and one who was seronegative. In about six donors, dominant CD3+CD56+NKG2C+ clonotypes ranked among the top 10 CD8+ clonotypes.

Sequencing was carried out using CD4+ T cells sorted from blood. The clonotype originates from a woman aged 18 to 35 in good health. The V gene is TRBV3-1, the J gene TRBJ1-3, with D possibly TRBD1 on 6 matching bases. In DNA form, the CDR3 reads TGTGCCAGCTGCAAATTTGGACAGTCCTCTGGAAACACCATATATTTT. Protein product: CASCKFGQSSGNTIYF.